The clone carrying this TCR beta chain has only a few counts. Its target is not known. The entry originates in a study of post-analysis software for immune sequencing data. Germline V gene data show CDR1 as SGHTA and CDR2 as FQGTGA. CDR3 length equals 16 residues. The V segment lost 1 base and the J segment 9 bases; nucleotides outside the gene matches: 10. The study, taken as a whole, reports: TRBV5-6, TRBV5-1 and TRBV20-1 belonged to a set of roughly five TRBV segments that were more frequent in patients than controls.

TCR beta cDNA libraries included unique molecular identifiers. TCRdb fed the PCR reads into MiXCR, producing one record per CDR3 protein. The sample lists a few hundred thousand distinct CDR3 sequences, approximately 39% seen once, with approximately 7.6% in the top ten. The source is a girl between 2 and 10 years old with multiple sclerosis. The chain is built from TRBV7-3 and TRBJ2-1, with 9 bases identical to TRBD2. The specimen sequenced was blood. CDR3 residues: CASSLIGLAGQSEQFF. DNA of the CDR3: TGTGCCAGCAGCTTAATTGGTCTAGCGGGACAGAGTGAGCAGTTCTTC.